This T cell receptor beta chain was sequenced for a study of blood T cell repertoires in COVID-19 (TCRdb year 2020). General notes on the study: Samples covering the acute and convalescent phases of COVID-19 were provided by collaborators in the United States, Italy and Spain. The samples were drawn from two sources: the first 160 participants of the ongoing ImmuneRACE study, and over 1,000 subjects contributed by 6 global collaborators. The material from the prospective study consisted of cDNA or gDNA derived from T cells, B-cell-depleted T cells, or PBMCs. Nearly every sample came with metadata listing a de-identified subject ID, COVID-19 status, age in years and sex. The repertoires were released in a freely available public database meant as a resource for research on the immune response to SARS-CoV-2. Where available, HLA class I and class II types were obtained from metadata supplied by the sample provider rather than from assay-based typing. Subjects who had been exposed to COVID-19, were actively infected with it, or had recovered from it provided the deeply sampled blood TCRbeta repertoires that made up the dataset.

For this clone: Its binding antigen is unknown. Base qualities are not at hand, and no much larger clone is one base apart.

On the study overall, not on this receptor specifically: The quantity of clinical and demographic metadata differed by source and by participant and was supplied without curation.

The immunoSEQ Assay, a bias-controlled multiplex PCR, was used to amplify TCRbeta CDR3 regions from genomic DNA. From the authors' description of their analysis: The number of nucleated cells in each sample was estimated by amplification of reference gene primers within the assay. To quantify the absolute abundance of each unique TCRbeta CDR3 rearrangement, sequence reads were collapsed and filtered. For each sample, productive Simpson clonality was calculated by taking the square root of Simpson's diversity index across productive rearrangements. As stored in TCRdb, this immuneACCESS dataset retains in-frame rearrangements with V and J assigned. A fraction of the clones does not appear; measured against another copy, unresolved V genes explain less than half of the discrepancy, and the remainder lacks a known reason. Clonal size and the V and J genes are those of that table, whereas D and trimming came from the DNA. A total of about 74,000 clones appear in this sample, almost 85% of them only once. The top ten constitute 8.8% of the sample.

The junction shows trimming of 7 bases on V and 7 bases on J, plus 14 bases between the germline ends. The CDR3, from cysteine to phenylalanine, totals 13 residues. Only CDR3 DNA remains: 39 bases, in frame from the first base. Per the germline V gene, SGHVS is the CDR1 and FQNEAQ is the CDR2. Whole blood was collected in K2EDTA tubes by collaborating institutions according to the institutions' own protocols. For TCRbeta analysis, collaborators shipped samples as frozen whole blood, isolated PBMCs, or DNA extracted from either of those sample types. The sample comprised peripheral blood. The clonotype was recovered from a man aged 45-65 years with active COVID-19. The sequence is built from TRBV7-8 and TRBJ2-1; the D segment could be TRBD2, given 7 matching bases. The DNA reads as follows: TGTGCCAGCAAACCCGGGGGGCCGAATGAGCAGTTCTTC. Translation gives CASKPGGPNEQFF.